This passage covers 26 T cell receptor beta chains from one sample sequenced in a study of cytomegalovirus exposure and HLA in healthy donors. The PCR used 60 Vbeta and 13 Jbeta primers. Measured with immunoSEQ multiplex PCR; TCRdb has only the in-frame clones, and not every one. The data contain 130,000 to 150,000 clones, around four fifths of them singletons. Sequenced sample: PBMCs. These receptors all stem from a male donor in good health and CMV-seronegative.

The CDR3, as DNA: TGTGCCAGCAGCTTAGAAGGACAGGGCGGCACCGGGGAGCTGTTTTTT. It codes for CASSLEGQGGTGELFF. The chain has TRBV11-3 and TRBJ2-2; 8 bases align to TRBD1. This CDR3 comprises 16 residues. V gave up 0 bases and J gave up 4 bases; unmatched junction bases: 4. The V gene's germline CDR1 is SGHNT and CDR2 YENEEA.

This clone appeared once. The V gene is TRBV7-9, the J gene TRBJ1-6; no definite D call. Germline CDR1 is SEHNR and CDR2 is FQNEAQ (reference sequence). The V end was cut by 6 bases, the J end by 6 bases, with 6 bases between. The CDR3 has 12 residues. CDR3 protein: CASRPGNSPLHF. The CDR3 DNA is TGTGCCAGCAGGCCGGGTAATTCACCCCTCCACTTT.

The rearrangement uses TRBV6-1 and TRBJ2-4, with TRBD2 matching over 8 bases. The CDR3 contains 15 residues. V lost 4 bases, J lost 3 bases, and 5 bases stayed unmatched. CDR1 is MNHNS and CDR2 is SASEGT in the germline V gene. The CDR3 DNA reads TGTGCCAGCAGTGTACGGGGGGGTGACAAAAACATTCAGTACTTC. This sequence encodes CASSVRGGDKNIQYF.

V is TRBV19 and J is TRBJ2-7, with 10 bases aligning to TRBD1. The germline CDR1 and CDR2 sequences are LNHDA and SQIVND (reference sequence). This CDR3 contains 15 residues. The V segment lost 4 bases and the J segment 5 bases; nucleotides outside the gene matches: 8. In nucleotides, the CDR3 is TGTGCCAGTAGTACTCCCGGGACAGGGGTGAACGAGCAGTACTTC. Translating gives CASSTPGTGVNEQYF.

The V call is TRBV15, the J call TRBJ1-5, with D uncertain. V gave up 3 bases and J gave up 2 bases, with 17 bases separating them. Germline assignment: CDR1 LNHNV and CDR2 YYDKDF (reference sequence). There are 17 residues in the CDR3. The CDR3 spells CATSRDPRGKGNQPQHF. The CDR3 DNA follows: TGTGCCACCAGCAGGGACCCCCGAGGGAAAGGCAATCAGCCCCAGCATTTT.

The chain carries TRBV30 and TRBJ1-5; 8 bases line up with TRBD1. In germline, CDR1 is GTSNPN, CDR2 SVGIG (reference sequence). This CDR3 is 14 amino acids long. V was clipped by 5 bases and J by 7 bases; unmatched bases: 10. CDR3 region: CAWGPGQGGQPQHF. As DNA, the CDR3 is TGTGCCTGGGGACCCGGACAGGGTGGCCAGCCCCAGCATTTT.

This chain connects TRBV6-1 to TRBJ2-7; 8 bases fit TRBD1. This CDR3 is built from 14 residues. V gave up 6 bases and J gave up 3 bases; unmatched junction bases: 7. Germline CDR1 is MNHNS and CDR2 is SASEGT. CDR3 residues: CASSPGGSGYEQYF. CDR3 DNA sequence: TGTGCCAGCAGCCCAGGGGGCTCGGGCTACGAGCAGTACTTC.

DNA of the CDR3: TGTGCCAGCAGTTTTGAGGGAATGAACACTGAAGCTTTCTTT. It translates to CASSFEGMNTEAFF. The chain combines TRBV6-1 with TRBJ1-1; D unclear. This CDR3 has 14 residues. Trimming cost V 5 bases and J 0 bases, with 10 bases left between them. CDR1 and CDR2 from the germline V gene are MNHNS and SASEGT.

The V call is TRBV28, the J call TRBJ2-1, with D possibly TRBD2 on 5 matching bases. V was cut by 5 bases and J by 9 bases, with 8 bases left in between. Germline V gives CDR1 MDHEN, CDR2 SYDVKM. CDR3 length: 11 residues. CDR3 region: CASSPGGEQFF. CDR3 DNA: TGTGCCAGCAGTCCAGGAGGTGAGCAGTTCTTC.

V usage is TRBV5-6 and J usage is TRBJ1-2; 8 bases fit TRBD1. The J segment lost 7 bases and the V segment lost 0 bases, leaving 5 bases of the junction unmatched. Germline CDR1 reads SGHDT; CDR2 reads YYEEEE. This CDR3 comprises 14 residues. The CDR3 sequence: CASSLVDREGGYTF. DNA of the CDR3: TGTGCCAGCAGCTTGGTGGACAGGGAGGGTGGCTACACCTTC.

This clone has a single count. The same CDR3 is also encoded by other DNA sequences in this sample. The J gene is TRBJ2-7, the V gene TRBV11-2; the D gene is possibly TRBD2 (7 bases). This CDR3 has 13 residues. CDR1 is SGHAT, CDR2 FQNNGV, per germline. V was cut by 3 bases and J by 3 bases, with 9 bases left in between. The CDR3 DNA reads as TGTGCCAGCAGCTTGGGAGGGGGCTACGAGCAGTACTTC. Encoded protein: CASSLGGGYEQYF.

The V and J genes are TRBV28 and TRBJ1-1; TRBD1 might be the D (6 bases). This CDR3 spans 17 amino acids. Per the germline V gene, CDR1 is MDHEN and CDR2 is SYDVKM. V gave up 7 bases and J gave up 0 bases, with 21 bases separating them. Written as DNA, the CDR3 is TGTGCCAGCAATACCTGGGGGTCAAGGGGGATGAACACTGAAGCTTTCTTT. Translated: CASNTWGSRGMNTEAFF.

Worth noting for this clone: The junction departs from the called germline gene at one end, perhaps through a read error. This sequence joins TRBV7-9 and TRBJ2-1; possibly TRBD1 for D (6 bases). The CDR3 length is 12 residues. Germline V lookup: CDR1 SEHNR, CDR2 FQNEAQ (reference sequence). The CDR3 DNA reads as TGTTCCAGCAGCCAACAGGGAGACGAGCAGTTCTTC. This codes for CSSSQQGDEQFF.

The chain employs TRBV2 and TRBJ2-3; TRBD2 matches at 7 bases. The V gene end was trimmed by 5 bases and the J gene end by 2 bases; junction bases not matched to a gene: 10. Germline CDR1 reads SNHLY; CDR2 reads FYNNEI. The CDR3 runs 16 residues. The CDR3 here is CASSSPGGTPTDTQYF. The CDR3 bases are TGTGCCAGCAGTTCGCCCGGGGGGACCCCCACAGATACGCAGTATTTT.

The gene calls are TRBV15 and TRBJ2-7; TRBD2 might be the D (5 bases). The CDR3 runs to 13 residues. With 0 bases removed from V and 5 bases from J, the gap between germline ends came to 8 bases. Germline lookup yields CDR1 LNHNV and CDR2 YYDKDF (reference sequence). The CDR3 nucleotides read TGTGCCACCAGCAGAGATCTGCGGGACGAGCAGTACTTC. Amino acids: CATSRDLRDEQYF.

CDR3 in DNA: TGTGCCAGCAGCCTTTACAGGGAGATCTCTGGAAACACCATATATTTT. It is translated as CASSLYREISGNTIYF. The rearrangement joins TRBV14 to TRBJ1-3, with a tentative D call TRBD1 (6 bases). Trimming stripped 4 bases from V and 0 bases from J, with 13 bases between. This CDR3 has 16 amino acids. CDR1 and CDR2 (germline): SGHDN, FVKESK.

J is TRBJ2-5 and V is TRBV6-5, with D maybe TRBD2 (6 bases). In germline, CDR1 is MNHEY, CDR2 SVGAGI. This CDR3 spans 12 amino acids. With 5 bases removed from V and 5 bases from J, the gap between germline ends came to 9 bases. The CDR3 region is CASSPGRETQYF. In DNA form, the CDR3 reads TGTGCCAGCAGTCCGGGGAGGGAGACCCAGTACTTC.

The gene calls are TRBV5-4 and TRBJ2-7; 7 positions match TRBD1. Germline assignment: CDR1 SGHNT and CDR2 YYREEE (reference sequence). J lost 3 bases, V lost 4 bases, and 13 bases had no gene match. The CDR3 loop spans 16 amino acids. The CDR3 loop is CASSTQGQHYHYEQYF. In nucleotides, the CDR3 is TGTGCCAGCAGCACCCAGGGACAGCACTACCACTACGAGCAGTACTTC.

Here the CDR3 reads CASCCTGTGDGYTF. In nucleotides, the CDR3 is TGTGCCAGCTGTTGTACCGGGACAGGGGATGGCTACACCTTC. This chain uses TRBV6-5 with TRBJ1-2, with 10 bases lining up with TRBD1. This CDR3 has 14 residues. J gave up 6 bases and V 8 bases, and 9 bases lay outside the gene matches. Germline V gives CDR1 MNHEY, CDR2 SVGAGI.

The rearrangement links TRBV30 to TRBJ2-3; D is perhaps TRBD1 (6 bases). Germline V gene lookup returns CDR1 GTSNPN and CDR2 SVGIG (reference sequence). The length of the CDR3 is 15 residues. V gave up 2 bases and J gave up 6 bases, with 18 bases separating them. CDR3 sequence (DNA): TGTGCCTGGAGTCAGGGGACCCACGAATGGGATACGCAGTATTTT. It encodes CAWSQGTHEWDTQYF.

This rearrangement joins TRBV28 to TRBJ2-3; 7 nucleotides agree with TRBD1. With 10 bases clipped from V and 5 bases from J, the junction kept 3 bases outside the gene matches. Germline V CDR1 and CDR2: MDHEN, SYDVKM. The CDR3 is made up of 11 amino acids. CDR3 loop: CATTGVDTQYF. Here the CDR3 DNA reads TGTGCCACCACAGGGGTAGATACGCAGTATTTT.

The chain combines TRBV27 with TRBJ1-6; D possibly corresponds to TRBD1 (6 bases). The germline CDR1 and CDR2 sequences are MNHEY and SMNVEV (reference sequence). Trimming removed 3 bases from V and 5 bases from J, with 11 bases in between. The CDR3 sequence is 15 residues long. For the CDR3, the DNA is TGTGCCAGCAGTTTCGGGACACCGAATAATTCACCCCTCCACTTT. It yields the protein CASSFGTPNNSPLHF.

The chain couples TRBV19 to TRBJ2-3, with TRBD2 matching over 16 bases. This CDR3 has 16 amino acids. V lost 5 bases, J lost 3 bases, and 2 bases stayed unmatched. CDR1 LNHDA and CDR2 SQIVND come from the germline V gene (reference sequence). The chain's CDR3 is CASSSGLAGGTDTQYF. The DNA of the CDR3 is TGTGCCAGTAGTTCGGGACTAGCGGGAGGGACAGATACGCAGTATTTT.

The chain combines TRBV6-6 with TRBJ1-2, with 8 bases identical to TRBD1. The V and J ends lost 6 bases and 8 bases, in that order; junction bases with no gene match: 5. The CDR3 loop spans 12 amino acids. Germline V gene data show CDR1 as MNHNY and CDR2 as SVGAGI (reference sequence). The CDR3 is CASSQGARGYTF. Here the CDR3 DNA reads TGTGCCAGCAGCCAGGGGGCGCGAGGCTACACCTTC.

The chain couples TRBV7-2 to TRBJ2-3; D is uncertain. Germline V gene lookup returns CDR1 SGHTA and CDR2 FQGNSA. V lost 5 bases and J lost 3, with 12 bases in between. The CDR3 is 14 amino acids. The CDR3 DNA sequence: TGTGCCAGCAGCCCAAGCTCGAGAACAGATACGCAGTATTTT. It specifies CASSPSSRTDTQYF.

CDR3 in amino acids: CASSWTGNTGELFF. The CDR3 coding sequence is TGTGCCAGCAGTTGGACAGGGAACACCGGGGAGCTGTTTTTT. The chain combines TRBV2 with TRBJ2-2; 7 bases are a match to TRBD1. V dropped 5 bases and J dropped 1; count of bases not matched to a gene: 1. Germline-derived CDR1 and CDR2 are SNHLY and FYNNEI. There are 14 residues in the CDR3.